A selection of T cell receptor beta chains follows, all from one sample in a study of blood T cell repertoires in COVID-19. The protocol was immunoSEQ multiplex PCR, while the TCRdb copy is restricted to in-frame clones and leaves out a portion. The sample records 150,000 to 200,000 clones, 88% being singletons. The sequenced sample was PBMCs or T cells enriched from blood (not recorded which). The receptors derive from a woman aged 45-65 years who had recovered from COVID-19. Each CDR3 is given with its conserved first and last residue. The order of the fields is V gene, clone size, D gene, CDR3 length, J gene, CDR3 DNA, CDR3 protein. D genes are given only for firm matches. Expanded clones are given a class, and other clones once, few, many or no size at all.

TRBV10-3,-,-,13,TRBJ2-5,TGTGCCATCAGTGAGCTAGAGCAAGAGACCCAGTACTTC,CAISELEQETQYF
TRBV4-3,-,TRBD1,14,TRBJ2-7,TGCGCCAGCAGCCCCGGGACAGAGACTTACGAGCAGTACTTC,CASSPGTETYEQYF
TRBV18,-,TRBD2,16,TRBJ2-1,TGTGCCAGCTCACCACCGGGGACTAGCGGGGACAATGAGCAGTTCTTC,CASSPPGTSGDNEQFF
TRBV24-1,-,TRBD1,12,TRBJ1-2,TGTGCCACCAGAGGACAGGACCATGGCTACACCTTC,CATRGQDHGYTF
TRBV27,-,TRBD1,13,TRBJ2-4,TGTGCCAGTCAAGGGACAGGGAAAAACATTCAGTACTTC,CASQGTGKNIQYF
TRBV6-1,-,-,13,TRBJ1-2,TGTGCCAGCAGTGAGGTTGAGGACTATGGCTACACCTTC,CASSEVEDYGYTF
TRBV15,once,-,14,TRBJ1-5,TGTGCCACCAGCAGAGAGGGGGGGGAACAGCCCCAGCATTTT,CATSREGGEQPQHF
TRBV3-1/TRBV3-2,-,-,15,TRBJ2-7,TGTGCCAGCAGCCGAGGGTGGCTCGACTCCTACGAGCAGTACTTC,CASSRGWLDSYEQYF
TRBV27,few,-,13,TRBJ2-7,TGTGCCAGCAGTTTGGGACTCTCCTACGAGCAGTACTTC,CASSLGLSYEQYF
TRBV7-2,-,TRBD1,14,TRBJ1-6,TGTGCCAGCAGGAACAAAACAGGGGTCTCACCCCTCCACTTT,CASRNKTGVSPLHF
TRBV9,few,-,13,TRBJ1-1,TGTGCCAGCAGCGATACAGTGTATTCTGAAGCTTTCTTT,CASSDTVYSEAFF
TRBV3-1/TRBV3-2,-,-,15,TRBJ1-2,TGTGCCAGCAGCCAGGTCTCAGGGATAGGGGATGGCTACACCTTC,CASSQVSGIGDGYTF
TRBV5-6,-,-,13,TRBJ1-4,TGTGCCAGCAGCTTAGCAGGGGAAGGAAAACTGTTTTTT,CASSLAGEGKLFF
TRBV4-3,-,-,17,TRBJ1-2,TGCGCCAGCAGCCCTTACCCGGGGGGGGGTCGGTGGTATGGCTACACCTTC,CASSPYPGGGRWYGYTF
TRBV2,-,TRBD1,11,TRBJ2-1,TGTGCCATCGGCGGACAGGATGAGCAGTTCTTC,CAIGGQDEQFF
TRBV5-1,-,-,15,TRBJ2-3,TGCGCCAGCAGCTTGAATCCAAGCGGCACAGATACGCAGTATTTT,CASSLNPSGTDTQYF
TRBV3-1/TRBV3-2,-,-,17,TRBJ2-3,TGTGCCAGCAGCCAAGGGCAGGGTACTAAGGGCACAGATACGCAGTATTTT,CASSQGQGTKGTDTQYF
TRBV4-2,-,TRBD2,18,TRBJ2-7,TGTGCCAGCAGCCACCCCCGTAGCGGCGGGGGGGTTTACTACGAGCAGTACTTC,CASSHPRSGGGVYYEQYF
TRBV6-5,-,TRBD2,14,TRBJ2-7,TGTGCCAGCGGGGATTCTAGCGGGGGGACTCAGCAGTACTTC,CASGDSSGGTQQYF
TRBV24-1,-,-,13,TRBJ2-2,TGTGCCACCAACCGCGGGTACACCGGGGAGCTGTTTTTT,CATNRGYTGELFF
TRBV7-9,-,-,15,TRBJ1-6,TGTGCCAGCAGCTTTAGTATCGCCGGGAATTCACCCCTCCACTTT,CASSFSIAGNSPLHF
TRBV19,-,TRBD1,16,TRBJ1-3,TGTGCCAGTCACGCCGGGACAGGGTTCACTGGAAACACCATATATTTT,CASHAGTGFTGNTIYF
TRBV7-9,-,TRBD2,14,TRBJ2-5,TGTGCCAGCAGCTTAGTGGGGGGGTTGGAGACCCAGTACTTC,CASSLVGGLETQYF
TRBV7-2,-,-,15,TRBJ1-3,TGTGCCAGCAGCTTAAGGGGATTCACTGGAAACACCATATATTTT,CASSLRGFTGNTIYF
TRBV4-3,-,-,14,TRBJ1-2,TGCGCCAGCAGCCAAGAAATGGCAAACTATGGCTACACCTTC,CASSQEMANYGYTF
TRBV7-9,few,TRBD1,14,TRBJ1-4,TGTGCCAGCAGCCCAACAGGGGGTAATGAAAAACTGTTTTTT,CASSPTGGNEKLFF
TRBV3-1/TRBV3-2,once,-,16,TRBJ1-6,TGTGCCAGCAGCCAAGAAAGGAGACCTTATAATTCACCCCTCCACTTT,CASSQERRPYNSPLHF
TRBV30,-,-,13,TRBJ1-5,TGTGCCTGGAGGGACAACCCCAGTCAGCCCCAGCATTTT,CAWRDNPSQPQHF
TRBV5-8,-,-,13,TRBJ2-1,TGTGCCAGCAGGCGGATACCCTACAATGAGCAGTTCTTC,CASRRIPYNEQFF
TRBV6-2/TRBV6-3,-,TRBD1,16,TRBJ1-5,TGTGCCAGCAGTTACTCGATAGGGGGCCCCAATCAGCCCCAGCATTTT,CASSYSIGGPNQPQHF
TRBV7-8,-,-,13,TRBJ1-1,TGTGCCAGCAGCTTTCAGGGGAACACTGAAGCTTTCTTT,CASSFQGNTEAFF